Each of the 11 T cell receptor beta chains below was sequenced from the same sample in a study of blood T cell repertoires in COVID-19. The table came from immunoSEQ multiplex PCR; TCRdb's copy has only in-frame clones and leaves some out. The sample has 400,000 to 550,000 clones, approximately 90% seen once. The sequenced sample was peripheral blood. The receptor source for this set is a woman aged 25 to 39 with acute or convalescent COVID-19.

The chain joins TRBV18 to TRBJ2-5, with TRBD1 matching over 7 bases. CDR1 and CDR2 (germline): KGHSH, LQKENI. V dropped 3 bases and J dropped 3; count of bases not matched to a gene: 7. There are 15 residues in the CDR3. This CDR3 is CASSPGTDPKETQYF. In DNA, the CDR3 is TGTGCCAGCTCACCCGGGACAGACCCTAAAGAGACCCAGTACTTC.

This chain links TRBV6-5 with TRBJ1-6; possible D gene TRBD1, 6 bases. This CDR3 contains 15 residues. Trimming stripped 6 bases from V and 13 bases from J, with 22 bases between. From germline, CDR1 is MNHEY and CDR2 SVGAGI. The CDR3 nucleotides are TGTGCCAGCAGCCAGCCAGAGACCGGTAGGGGGCCCCTCCACTTT. Translating it yields CASSQPETGRGPLHF.

The V and J genes are TRBV5-6 and TRBJ2-2; D remains unclear. Trimming pared 0 bases from V and 2 bases from J, leaving 11 bases between. Looked up from germline, CDR1 is SGHDT and CDR2 is YYEEEE. The CDR3 has 16 residues. As DNA, the CDR3 is TGTGCCAGCAGCTTGGGTACAGATTTTAACACCGGGGAGCTGTTTTTT. It encodes CASSLGTDFNTGELFF.

The gene calls are TRBV28 and TRBJ1-1; 7 nucleotides agree with TRBD1. CDR3 length: 16 amino acids. The V gene's germline CDR1 is MDHEN and CDR2 SYDVKM. V shed 4 bases, J shed 0 bases, and the junction held 8 bases outside the gene matches. The CDR3 reads CASSSRQGRLNTEAFF. CDR3 coding DNA: TGTGCCAGCAGTTCTCGACAGGGCCGCCTGAACACTGAAGCTTTCTTT.

The rearrangement uses TRBV28 and TRBJ1-2; D might be TRBD1 (5 bases). Germline V CDR1 and CDR2: MDHEN, SYDVKM. The V end was cut by 2 bases, the J end by 7 bases, with 11 bases between. This CDR3 contains 13 residues. DNA for the CDR3: TGTGCCAGCAGTTTACTATGGGGCTTTGGCTACACCTTC. Residues: CASSLLWGFGYTF.

This clone was observed a single time. V usage is TRBV15 and J usage is TRBJ1-4; D is uncertain. Germline V gives CDR1 LNHNV, CDR2 YYDKDF (reference sequence). The V gene lost 0 bases and the J gene lost 4 bases, with 9 bases spanning the gap. The CDR3 is made up of 15 amino acids. CDR3 loop: CATSRDARDNEKLFF. The CDR3 DNA reads as TGTGCCACCAGCAGAGATGCGCGGGATAATGAAAAACTGTTTTTT. Combining the CDR3 with reference TRBV15 and TRBJ1-4 gives the whole variable domain DAMVIQNPRYQVTQFGKPVTLSCSQTLNHNVMYWYQQKSSQAPKLLFHYYDKDFNNEADTPDNFQSRRPNTSFCFLDIRSPGLGDTAMYLCATSRDARDNEKLFFGSGTQLSVL.

The rearrangement links TRBV9 to TRBJ1-2; 9 bases fit TRBD1. Germline V gives CDR1 SGDLS, CDR2 YYNGEE. This CDR3 comprises 14 residues. Trimming at V came to 3 bases and at J to 8 bases, leaving 8 bases not matched to a gene. CDR3 nucleotide sequence: TGTGCCAGCAGCGGAAACAGGGGGCAAAAAGGCTACACCTTC. Its protein product is CASSGNRGQKGYTF.

The chain uses TRBV5-1 and TRBJ1-6; D uncertain. The V end was cut by 1 base, the J end by 10 bases, with 12 bases between. The germline CDR1 and CDR2 sequences are SGHRS and YFSETQ. This CDR3 comprises 14 residues. The CDR3 nucleotides are TGCGCCAGCAGCTTGCTGTCAGAAGTCTCACCCCTCCACTTT. Amino acids: CASSLLSEVSPLHF.

This clone was counted once. This chain connects TRBV19 to TRBJ2-2; 7 nucleotides line up with TRBD1. Germline lookup yields CDR1 LNHDA and CDR2 SQIVND (reference sequence). The CDR3 length is 14 residues. With V trimmed by 6 bases and J by 7 bases, 8 bases remained unmatched. The CDR3 DNA sequence: TGTGCCAGTAGGACCGTGACAGGGTTCGGGGAGCTGTTTTTT. It specifies CASRTVTGFGELFF.

The CDR3 protein is CAWSEPYYSTTGVNSPLHF. Here the CDR3 DNA reads TGTGCCTGGAGCGAACCATATTACTCCACGACAGGTGTTAATTCACCCCTCCACTTT. The V call is TRBV30, the J call TRBJ1-6; maybe TRBD1 (6 bases). This CDR3 comprises 19 residues. Trimming took 3 bases from V and 6 from J, leaving 27 bases between them. Germline CDR1 reads GTSNPN; CDR2 reads SVGIG (reference sequence).

V gene TRBV9 combines with J gene TRBJ2-7; D ambiguous. Germline V CDR1 and CDR2: SGDLS, YYNGEE. The length of the CDR3 is 14 residues. Between the trimmed V and J ends, which lost 0 bases and 6 bases, there was a span of 13 bases. The CDR3 region has the DNA TGTGCCAGCAGCGTAGCAGAGGCAGATCCCGAGCAGTACTTC. Protein product: CASSVAEADPEQYF.